This is a list of T cell receptor beta chains from one sample in a study of T cells in Graves' hyperthyroidism and ophthalmopathy. TCRdb itself ran the multiplex PCR reads through MiXCR, one entry per CDR3 protein. The sample yields hundreds of thousands of distinct CDR3 sequences, about 38% seen once. Material: blood. These receptors were obtained from a man between 18 and 29 years old with Graves' hyperthyroidism. Both conserved end residues are part of each CDR3. A D gene is named only where the DNA matches it firmly. Only some rows state a clone size, as once, few, many or a class for expanded clones.

.,TRBV29-1,TRBJ2-2,.,13,TGCAGCGTAGCGGACAGTTACACCGGGGAGCTGTTTTTT,CSVADSYTGELFF
many,TRBV6-5,TRBJ2-5,TRBD1,15,TGTGCCAGCAGACAACACACAGGGGCCCAAGAGACCCAGTACTTC,CASRQHTGAQETQYF
.,TRBV5-5,TRBJ2-2,.,15,TGTGCCAGCAGCTTAACTAGTCATCGTGGCGGGGAGCTGTTTTTT,CASSLTSHRGGELFF
many,TRBV19,TRBJ2-7,TRBD1,15,TGTGCCAGTAGTATTGGGTGGGACAGTGCCTACGAGCAGTACTTC,CASSIGWDSAYEQYF
many,TRBV10-3,TRBJ2-5,.,13,TGTGCCATACGGGGAGGACCAAAAGAGACCCAGTACTTC,CAIRGGPKETQYF
few,TRBV2,TRBJ1-2,TRBD1,13,TGTGCCAGCAGTGCCCAGGACAGGGGTTTCTACACCTTC,CASSAQDRGFYTF
few,TRBV7-9,TRBJ2-2,TRBD2,16,TGTGCCAGCAGCTGGGGACTAGCGGGGGACACCGGGGAGCTGTTTTTT,CASSWGLAGDTGELFF
many,TRBV29-1,TRBJ2-7,.,14,TGCAGCGTTGAAAAAGGGCTAGGGCGCTACGAGCAGTACTTC,CSVEKGLGRYEQYF
few,TRBV6-5,TRBJ2-7,.,13,TGTGCCAGCAGTTACTCCGCAGACTACGAGCAGTACTTC,CASSYSADYEQYF
many,TRBV25-1,TRBJ1-2,.,14,TGTGCCAGCAGTGGCCGCCCCGTAGAAGATGGCTACACCTTC,CASSGRPVEDGYTF
.,TRBV6-1,TRBJ1-1,TRBD1,16,TGTGCCAGCAGTCTGGGGGGGGACAGGAGGAACACTGAAGCTTTCTTT,CASSLGGDRRNTEAFF
once,TRBV4-1,TRBJ2-7,.,15,TGCGCCAGCAGCCCGTGGGGGACCGTCGATGGAGAGCAGTACTTC,CASSPWGTVDGEQYF
.,TRBV7-2,TRBJ2-5,TRBD2,15,TGTGCCAGCAGCTTCGGGGGGGGGCCGGTAGAGACCCAGTACTTC,CASSFGGGPVETQYF
.,TRBV5-1,TRBJ2-2,TRBD2,17,TGCGCCAGCAGCTTGGGACTAGCGGGAGGCGTGACCGGGGAGCTGTTTTTT,CASSLGLAGGVTGELFF
few,TRBV5-1,TRBJ2-2,TRBD1,15,TGCGCCAGCAGGAATACAGGGGCGAACACCGGGGAGCTGTTTTTT,CASRNTGANTGELFF
.,TRBV7-3,TRBJ1-4,TRBD1,14,TGCGCCAGCAGCGCACAGGGGGGAGATGAAAAACTGTTTTTT,CASSAQGGDEKLFF
.,TRBV4-1,TRBJ2-5,.,14,TGCGCCAGCAGCCAAGAACGGGGCAGGGGTACCCAGTACTTC,CASSQERGRGTQYF
once,TRBV25-1,TRBJ2-7,.,13,TGTGCCAGCAGTGGGGGTGATGCCTACGAGCAGTACTTC,CASSGGDAYEQYF
few,TRBV6-5,TRBJ2-7,TRBD1,14,TGTGCCAGCAGTTACTTCGGGACAGGGAACGAGCAGTACTTC,CASSYFGTGNEQYF
many,TRBV12-3/TRBV12-4,TRBJ1-5,TRBD1,14,TGTGCCAGTAGTCGGACAGGGGTCAATCAGCCCCAGCATTTT,CASSRTGVNQPQHF
.,TRBV5-1,TRBJ2-6,.,18,TGCGCCAGCAGCTTGGTAGGGGAGGTAGACTCTGGGGCCAACGTCCTGACTTTC,CASSLVGEVDSGANVLTF
few,TRBV4-1,TRBJ1-4,.,13,TGCGCCAGCAGCCTCGCATTATTTGAAAAACTGTTTTTT,CASSLALFEKLFF
few,TRBV6-9,TRBJ1-2,.,13,TGTGCCAGCAGTGGGACACAGGACTATGGCTACACCTTC,CASSGTQDYGYTF